This TCR beta chain was found in a study of post-analysis software for immune sequencing data. Whole-study results and caveats: The study found TRBV5-6, TRBV5-1 and TRBV20-1 among 5 or 6 TRBV segments more frequent in patients than controls. For normalized Chao1 diversity, multiple sclerosis patients scored significantly lower than controls did.

The TCR beta cDNA libraries contained unique molecular identifiers. TCRdb called the PCR reads again in MiXCR, with one record for every CDR3 protein. This table has hundreds of thousands of distinct CDR3 sequences, 40% to 55% appearing once. About this clonotype: Its antigen is not known.

Per the germline V gene, CDR1 is DFQATT and CDR2 is SNEGSKA (reference sequence). Trimming cost V 6 bases and J 0 bases, with 9 bases left between them. This CDR3 region has 13 residues. The sequence was obtained from a girl under 18 with multiple sclerosis. The source material was blood. V is TRBV20-1 and J is TRBJ2-1, with D perhaps TRBD2 (6 bases). The CDR3 is CSALDYSYNEQFF. CDR3 coding DNA: TGCAGTGCCTTGGACTACTCCTACAATGAGCAGTTCTTC.